This entry lists 30 T cell receptor beta chains sequenced from one sample in a study of spatial heterogeneity in lung cancer. Regarding time point: sample taken at primary tumor resection. One entry per CDR3 protein results from TCRdb running MiXCR on the 5' RACE reads. The sample lists roughly 48,000 distinct CDR3 sequences; roughly 5.7% were seen once. The source material was PBMCs, sampled at surgery. These receptors were taken from a male donor with early-stage non-small cell lung cancer.

The chain has TRBV28 and TRBJ2-1; D may be TRBD2 (5 bases). The germline V gene has CDR1 MDHEN and CDR2 SYDVKM. The CDR3 runs to 16 residues. Trimming stripped 10 bases from V and 5 bases from J, with 24 bases between. The CDR3 nucleotides read TGTGCCACCACGGCCGGAGGAACTCACTTAAACAATGAGCAGTTCTTC. Encoded protein: CATTAGGTHLNNEQFF.

The V gene is TRBV7-2, the J gene TRBJ2-3; 13 bases agree with TRBD2. With 6 bases clipped from V and 3 bases from J, the junction kept 9 bases outside the gene matches. The CDR3 contains 17 residues. CDR1 and CDR2 from the germline V gene are SGHTA and FQGNSA. The CDR3 nucleotides are TGTGCCAGCAGTTACCAGCCGGGACTAGCGGGAACAGATACGCAGTATTTT. Translation: CASSYQPGLAGTDTQYF.

This clonotype has a count of ten or more. V gene TRBV27 combines with J gene TRBJ2-5; possible D gene TRBD1, 6 bases. V was cut by 1 base and J by 1 base, with 10 bases left in between. CDR1 MNHEY and CDR2 SMNVEV come from the germline V gene (reference sequence). This CDR3 has 15 amino acids. The chain's CDR3 is CASSLFGGLQETQYF. CDR3 in DNA: TGTGCCAGCAGTTTATTTGGGGGCCTCCAAGAGACCCAGTACTTC.

This clonotype appeared a few times. The chain couples TRBV19 to TRBJ2-5; no clear D gene. V lost 4 bases and J lost 4, with 10 bases in between. The CDR3 has 13 residues. The germline V gene has CDR1 LNHDA and CDR2 SQIVND (reference sequence). The DNA of the CDR3 is TGTGCCAGTAGTAACGGCCTTGGAGAGACCCAGTACTTC. It encodes CASSNGLGETQYF.

V is TRBV3-1 and J is TRBJ2-6; D unclear. V lost 3 bases and J lost 0, with 12 bases in between. Germline loops: CDR1 LGHDT, CDR2 YNNKEL (reference sequence). This CDR3 has 17 amino acids. The CDR3 nucleotides are TGTGCCAGCAGCCATCTTACAAGTTTCTCTGGGGCCAACGTCCTGACTTTC. Amino acid sequence: CASSHLTSFSGANVLTF.

This clonotype was counted many times. V usage is TRBV6-5 and J usage is TRBJ2-7, with TRBD1 matching 7 bases. The germline V gene encodes CDR1 MNHEY and CDR2 SVGAGI. V lost 10 bases to trimming and J lost 3 bases; unmatched junction nucleotides: 6. The CDR3 covers 12 residues. CDR3 nucleotides: TGTGCCACTACAGGGGATTACTACGAGCAGTACTTC. Translating gives CATTGDYYEQYF.

This clonotype was seen at least ten times. The chain is built from TRBV4-1 and TRBJ1-4; a possible D gene is TRBD1 (5 bases). V was shortened by 4 bases and J by 8 bases, with 23 bases between the two germline ends. Per germline, CDR1 MGHRA and CDR2 YSYEKL. CDR3 size: 17 residues. CDR3 residues: CASSREFSGRLEEKLFF. CDR3 in DNA: TGCGCCAGCAGCCGAGAGTTCTCGGGACGGTTGGAAGAAAAACTGTTTTTT.

The chain uses TRBV9 and TRBJ2-3; TRBD2 agrees at 8 bases. The ends lost 0 bases at V and 1 base at J; junction bases unmatched: 4. There are 16 residues in the CDR3. Germline V lookup: CDR1 SGDLS, CDR2 YYNGEE. CDR3 region: CASSVDAGGGTDTQYF. CDR3 DNA: TGTGCCAGCAGCGTAGATGCGGGAGGTGGCACAGATACGCAGTATTTT.

This clonotype occurred many times. The chain recombines TRBV10-3 with TRBJ1-2, with 8 bases aligning to TRBD1. This CDR3 is built from 14 residues. CDR1 and CDR2 (germline): ENHRY, SYGVKD. Trimming cost V 4 bases and J 8 bases; bases outside gene matches: 9. CDR3: CAISALDRAGGYTF. The CDR3 DNA is TGTGCCATCAGTGCCTTGGACAGGGCGGGAGGCTACACCTTC.

There are many counts of this clonotype. CDR3 coding DNA: TGTGCCAGCAGTTACAGGGGGTTAATGAATGAGCAGTTCTTC. Its protein is CASSYRGLMNEQFF. The chain carries TRBV6-6 and TRBJ2-1, with TRBD1 as a possible D gene (6 bases). This CDR3 has 14 amino acids. Germline CDR1 is MNHNY and CDR2 is SVGAGI (reference sequence). The V end lost 2 bases, the J end lost 7 bases, and 12 bases lay between the germline ends.

This clonotype was observed many times. CDR3 in amino acids: CSARSGGSNNEQFF. The CDR3 nucleotides read TGCAGTGCTCGATCGGGAGGGAGTAACAATGAGCAGTTCTTC. The chain links TRBV20-1 to TRBJ2-1, with 8 positions matching TRBD2. CDR1 is DFQATT and CDR2 is SNEGSKA in the germline V gene (reference sequence). There are 14 residues in the CDR3. The ends lost 5 bases at V and 5 bases at J; junction bases unmatched: 8.

This clonotype was picked up many times. This rearrangement joins TRBV29-1 to TRBJ2-3; TRBD2 aligns across 11 bases. V dropped 7 bases and J dropped 11; count of bases not matched to a gene: 14. The V gene's germline CDR1 is SQVTM and CDR2 ANQGSEA. The CDR3 totals 14 residues. Here the CDR3 reads CSASSGRDPIEQYF. Written as DNA, the CDR3 is TGCAGCGCGAGTAGCGGGAGGGATCCTATAGAGCAGTATTTT.

This chain joins TRBV5-1 and TRBJ2-4; no clear D. Germline-derived CDR1 and CDR2 are SGHRS and YFSETQ. The CDR3 is made up of 14 amino acids. Trimming cost V 4 bases and J 0 bases, with 8 bases left between them. CDR3 DNA sequence: TGCGCCAGCAGCGTCGATGGAGCCAAAAACATTCAGTACTTC. Translated: CASSVDGAKNIQYF.

This clonotype has a count of ten or more. The rearrangement joins TRBV19 to TRBJ2-2, with a possible D match to TRBD1 (6 bases). V was cut by 6 bases and J by 6 bases, with 17 bases left in between. Germline V gene data show CDR1 as LNHDA and CDR2 as SQIVND (reference sequence). The CDR3 runs to 15 residues. The DNA of the CDR3 is TGTGCCAGTAGCCCCCGACAGGATCATGCCGGGGAGCTGTTTTTT. This gives the protein CASSPRQDHAGELFF. Full variable domain (outside the CDR3, taken from reference TRBV19 and TRBJ2-2): DGGITQSPKYLFRKEGQNVTLSCEQNLNHDAMYWYRQDPGQGLRLIYYSQIVNDFQKGDIAEGYSVSREKKESFPLTVTSAQKNPTAFYLCASSPRQDHAGELFFGEGSRLTVL.

This clonotype appeared many times. The chain uses TRBV9 and TRBJ2-5, with D possibly TRBD2 on 6 matching bases. Germline CDR1 reads SGDLS; CDR2 reads YYNGEE. CDR3 length: 15 amino acids. V lost 3 bases to trimming and J lost 2 bases, with 14 bases between them. CDR3 loop: CASSEADYLQETQYF. The CDR3 nucleotides are TGTGCCAGCAGCGAGGCGGACTACCTACAAGAGACCCAGTACTTC.

This clonotype has ten or more counts. The chain joins TRBV9 to TRBJ1-6, with 7 bases that match TRBD1. From germline, CDR1 is SGDLS and CDR2 YYNGEE. There are 16 residues in the CDR3. Trimming at V came to 3 bases and at J to 7 bases, leaving 10 bases not matched to a gene. Written as DNA, the CDR3 is TGTGCCAGCAGCGGACTCGCCGGGACAGAAAATTCACCCCTCCACTTT. Translating gives CASSGLAGTENSPLHF. Based on the CDR3 plus reference TRBV9 and TRBJ1-6, the full variable domain is DSGVTQTPKHLITATGQRVTLRCSPRSGDLSVYWYQQSLDQGLQFLIQYYNGEERAKGNILERFSAQQFPDLHSELNLSSLELGDSALYFCASSGLAGTENSPLHFGNGTRLTVT.

This clonotype occurred many times. The J gene is TRBJ2-7, the V gene TRBV7-8; 9 bases agree with TRBD1. Germline V CDR1 and CDR2: SGHVS, FQNEAQ. Losses at the gene ends were 1 base for V and 5 bases for J; bases not matched to a gene: 0. This CDR3 spans 13 amino acids. CDR3 sequence: CASSLGTGDEQYF. The CDR3 bases are TGTGCCAGCAGCTTAGGGACAGGGGACGAGCAGTACTTC.

This clonotype was observed at least ten times. This rearrangement joins TRBV19 to TRBJ1-5; 7 bases fit TRBD1. From germline, CDR1 is LNHDA and CDR2 SQIVND (reference sequence). The CDR3 length is 14 residues. The ends lost 3 bases at V and 6 bases at J; junction bases unmatched: 5. The CDR3 is CASSISGGSQPQHF. CDR3 DNA: TGTGCCAGTAGTATTTCAGGGGGTTCTCAGCCCCAGCATTTT.

This clonotype was seen many times. The chain links TRBV19 to TRBJ1-5; perhaps TRBD1 as D (5 bases). This CDR3 has 14 residues. CDR1 and CDR2 (germline): LNHDA, SQIVND (reference sequence). Trimming took 9 bases from V and 7 from J, leaving 19 bases between them. The CDR3 nucleotides read TGTGCCAGCCGCCCCCCGCAGGGTCGGCAGCCCCAGCATTTT. Its protein product is CASRPPQGRQPQHF.

This clonotype was detected many times. This chain connects TRBV24-1 to TRBJ2-5; 7 nucleotides line up with TRBD1. This CDR3 is built from 15 residues. CDR1 KGHDR and CDR2 SFDVKD come from the germline V gene. Trimming at V came to 5 bases and at J to 2 bases, leaving 7 bases not matched to a gene. Written as DNA, the CDR3 is TGTGCCACCAGTGCTACCGGACAGGATCAAGAGACCCAGTACTTC. Amino acids: CATSATGQDQETQYF.

This clonotype was counted at least ten times. The chain employs TRBV11-2 and TRBJ2-3, with D uncertain. Germline CDR1 is SGHAT and CDR2 is FQNNGV. V shed 5 bases and J shed 6 bases, with 15 bases lying between them. The CDR3 is 14 residues long. CDR3 sequence reads: CASSRLSRRDTQYF. The CDR3 coding sequence is TGTGCCAGCAGCCGGCTGAGTCGTAGGGATACGCAGTATTTT.

In this sample, this clonotype turned up many times. The gene calls are TRBV20-1 and TRBJ2-7; D not certain. V was pared by 6 bases and J by 5 bases, with 17 bases between. From germline, CDR1 is DFQATT and CDR2 SNEGSKA (reference sequence). This CDR3 contains 13 residues. CDR3 in amino acids: CSASALFGDEQYF. The CDR3 DNA follows: TGCAGTGCCTCGGCCCTGTTCGGTGACGAGCAGTACTTC.

This clonotype was seen repeatedly, ten times or more. The chain links TRBV25-1 to TRBJ1-1; D uncertain. The CDR3 has 11 residues. Trimming shortened V by 8 bases and J by 4 bases, and 8 bases separated the two germline ends. CDR1 is MGHDK and CDR2 is SYGVNS in the germline V gene. Here the CDR3 reads CASGRGTEAFF. CDR3 in DNA: TGTGCCAGCGGCCGTGGCACTGAAGCTTTCTTT.

This clonotype has a count of ten or more. The chain joins TRBV4-1 to TRBJ2-3; 7 bases fit TRBD2. The V gene end was trimmed by 0 bases and the J gene end by 6 bases; junction bases not matched to a gene: 6. In germline, CDR1 is MGHRA, CDR2 YSYEKL. The CDR3 has 15 residues. The CDR3: CASSQEGREVDTQYF. The CDR3 bases are TGCGCCAGCAGCCAAGAGGGTCGGGAGGTGGATACGCAGTATTTT.

This clonotype was detected ten times or more. The CDR3 sequence: CASSPRSSGRAAETQYF. CDR3 DNA: TGTGCCAGCAGCCCCCGAAGTAGCGGGAGGGCCGCGGAGACCCAGTACTTC. The rearrangement links TRBV5-4 to TRBJ2-5; TRBD2 aligns across 11 bases. With 4 bases clipped from V and 5 bases from J, the junction kept 13 bases outside the gene matches. The germline CDR1 and CDR2 sequences are SGHNT and YYREEE (reference sequence). This CDR3 has 17 residues.

A note on this clonotype: At one end, the junction sequence differs from germline, possibly due to a read error. The gene calls are TRBV28 and TRBJ2-4; either TRBD1 or TRBD2 may supply D (5 bases each). Germline loops: CDR1 MDHEN, CDR2 SYDVKM. The CDR3 sequence is 16 residues long. CDR3 bases: TGTGCCAGCAGTGCCCGTCCGGGACGGGTAGAAAACATTCAGTGCTTC. This encodes CASSARPGRVENIQCF.

This clonotype was observed at least ten times. The chain links TRBV10-3 to TRBJ2-1; 11 nucleotides line up with TRBD2. Germline loops: CDR1 ENHRY, CDR2 SYGVKD. V shed 4 bases, J shed 10 bases, and the junction held 6 bases outside the gene matches. This CDR3 is built from 14 residues. CDR3 protein: CAISGSGRAGEQFF. As DNA, the CDR3 is TGTGCCATCAGTGGTAGCGGGAGGGCCGGGGAGCAGTTCTTC.

This clonotype was found a few times. The chain couples TRBV14 to TRBJ2-2; weak D call: TRBD1 (5 bases). Germline loops: CDR1 SGHDN, CDR2 FVKESK. This CDR3 region has 14 residues. Between the trimmed V and J ends, which lost 1 base and 4 bases, there was a span of 7 bases. As DNA, the CDR3 is TGTGCCAGCAGCCAAGCAGGGTCCACCGGGGAGCTGTTTTTT. This codes for CASSQAGSTGELFF.

The sample holds many counts of this clonotype. The chain links TRBV21-1 to TRBJ2-1. TRBV21-1 is a known pseudogene. CDR3 size: 15 residues. The CDR3 loop reads CASTKQSISYNEQFF. CDR3 nucleotide sequence: TGTGCCAGCACAAAACAAAGCATTTCCTACAATGAGCAGTTCTTC.

The sample holds one count of this clonotype. One base away lies a much larger clone, so this may be a sequencing read error. The chain is built from TRBV2 and TRBJ2-2; 8 bases map to TRBD1. The CDR3 totals 15 residues. The V gene's germline CDR1 is SNHLY and CDR2 FYNNEI. The CDR3 bases are TGTACCAGCAGCCCCGGGACAGGTCACACCGGGGAGCTGTTTTTT. It yields the protein CTSSPGTGHTGELFF.